The source of this T cell receptor (beta chain) is a study of Graves' ophthalmopathy and Graves' hyperthyroidism. The TCR beta CDR3 regions underwent amplification from RNA transcripts. The library came from an HTBI-primed first-round RT-PCR and a second-round multiplex PCR. In TCRdb, the multiplex PCR reads were re-called with MiXCR into one record per CDR3 protein. The data hold fewer than 400,000 distinct CDR3 sequences, with approximately 16% observed a single time. In its sample, this clonotype was seen many times. What it binds is not known. General study results and limits: Both a roughly 65% sensitivity and a 72.22% specificity characterized the model's predictions of ophthalmopathy progression. Blood contained most expanded thyroid clonotypes exceeding 0.001 frequency.

Sequenced sample: peripheral blood. The origin of this receptor is a woman aged 18-30 years with Graves' ophthalmopathy.

In DNA, the CDR3 is TGTGCCAGCAGTTTGCGAAGACCGGACGGGAGCTCCTACGAGCAGTACTTC. Amino acids: CASSLRRPDGSSYEQYF. V usage is TRBV27 and J usage is TRBJ2-7; TRBD2 is a possible D gene (6 bases). Deletions cut 3 bases from V and 0 bases from J, with 18 bases between. CDR1 is MNHEY, CDR2 SMNVEV, per germline (reference sequence). The CDR3 runs to 17 residues.